One and the same sample provided the 27 T cell receptor beta chains below, sequenced in a study of blood T cells in healthy people across ages (dated by TCRdb to the mid-2010s). Library preparation was by 5' RACE. The data were produced on an Illumina HiSeq 2500. A second PCR of roughly 7 to 11 cycles was performed with a sample-barcoded 5' primer and a J-beta primer mix. Clones were called with MiXCR by TCRdb after fastp trimmed the public reads at Q25, and only in-frame beta chains were retained. Each CDR3 protein gets just one entry, which takes the most common genes and DNA from the rows behind it. The sample data list about 1.6 million distinct CDR3 sequences, and about 31% of these were observed just once. The biggest ten clones account for around 10% of the sample. Specimen: blood. Receptors were obtained from a woman aged 30 to 39 in good health.

In its sample, this clonotype was seen a few times. This chain connects TRBV5-1 to TRBJ2-1; perhaps TRBD2 as D (5 bases). In germline, CDR1 is SGHRS, CDR2 YFSETQ. The CDR3 has 14 residues. V lost 4 bases and J 9 bases, leaving 17 bases between the germline ends. The CDR3: CASSALGSNGEQFF. The CDR3 region has the DNA TGCGCCAGCAGCGCTCTTGGGAGCAACGGTGAGCAGTTCTTC.

This clonotype showed up just a few times. J is TRBJ2-1 and V is TRBV20-1; 7 nucleotides align to TRBD1. V gave up 1 base and J gave up 4 bases; unmatched junction bases: 7. The CDR3 is 15 residues long. CDR1 is DFQATT and CDR2 is SNEGSKA in the germline V gene (reference sequence). The CDR3 protein is CSARGTGGQYNEQFF. The CDR3 nucleotides read TGCAGTGCTAGAGGGACTGGGGGACAGTACAATGAGCAGTTCTTC.

This rearrangement joins TRBV2 to TRBJ2-1; 9 bases are a match to TRBD2. After removal of 5 bases from V and 4 bases from J, the junction contained 3 bases not matched to a gene. The CDR3 runs 14 residues. The V gene's germline CDR1 is SNHLY and CDR2 FYNNEI. The CDR3 DNA reads TGTGCCAGCAGTAGGGCGGGGGGGTACAATGAGCAGTTCTTC. The encoded protein is CASSRAGGYNEQFF.

In regard to this clonotype: One junction end disagrees with the germline gene, perhaps due to a read error. This chain joins TRBV7-2 and TRBJ2-5; TRBD2 matches at 10 bases. Germline loops: CDR1 SGHTA, CDR2 FQGNSA. This CDR3 comprises 16 residues. CDR3 sequence (DNA): TGTGCCAGCAGCTCTTGGACTAGCGGACCACAAGAGACCCCGTACTTC. Translated: CASSSWTSGPQETPYF.

In its sample, this clonotype was seen many times. V is TRBV29-1 and J is TRBJ2-5, with D perhaps matching TRBD1 (6 bases). The CDR3 is made up of 13 amino acids. Between the trimmed V and J ends, which lost 5 bases and 6 bases, there was a span of 16 bases. From germline, CDR1 is SQVTM and CDR2 ANQGSEA. The CDR3, as DNA: TGCAGCGTTAGCGCAGGGGTAGGAAAGACCCAGTACTTC. Translation: CSVSAGVGKTQYF.

The gene calls are TRBV27 and TRBJ2-1; 11 bases match TRBD2. V was clipped by 7 bases and J by 4 bases; unmatched bases: 12. The CDR3 length is 17 residues. CDR1 is MNHEY, CDR2 SMNVEV, per germline (reference sequence). The CDR3 here is CASIFSGTSGPYNEQFF. CDR3 DNA sequence: TGTGCCAGCATTTTCTCCGGGACTAGCGGCCCTTACAATGAGCAGTTCTTC.

With respect to this clonotype: One base away lies a much larger clone, so this may be a sequencing read error. The rearrangement links TRBV11-1 to TRBJ2-4; 7 bases fit TRBD1. The J call is uncertain, as TRBJ2-7 better fits the DNA end. CDR3 length: 14 residues. The V gene's germline CDR1 is SGHAT and CDR2 FQDESV (reference sequence). The CDR3 nucleotides are TGTGCCTGCAGCTTTGGAGACAGGGCGTACGAGCAGTACTTC. Translation: CACSFGDRAYEQYF.

In this sample, this clonotype turned up a few times. The chain has TRBV7-2 and TRBJ2-1; possibly TRBD1 for D (5 bases). The CDR3 is 17 amino acids. Between the trimmed V and J ends, which lost 5 bases and 3 bases, there was a span of 20 bases. Looked up from germline, CDR1 is SGHTA and CDR2 is FQGNSA. CDR3 DNA: TGTGCCAGCAGCCCCAAAGCCCCCGGCACAGGCTACAATGAGCAGTTCTTC. Protein sequence: CASSPKAPGTGYNEQFF.

This clonotype occurred a few times. The rearrangement uses TRBV10-3 and TRBJ2-7; perhaps TRBD2 as D (6 bases). The CDR3 spans 17 residues. V was clipped by 6 bases and J by 0 bases, with 21 bases between them. The germline V gene has CDR1 ENHRY and CDR2 SYGVKD. In nucleotides, the CDR3 is TGTGCCATCAGAGCCGGGACTTCAAACGGACACTCCTACGAGCAGTACTTC. Amino acid sequence: CAIRAGTSNGHSYEQYF.

This clonotype was seen a few times. The chain carries TRBV7-9 and TRBJ1-1; the D is unclear. V gave up 1 base and J gave up 7 bases, with 10 bases separating them. The CDR3 length is 13 residues. Germline loops: CDR1 SEHNR, CDR2 FQNEAQ (reference sequence). CDR3 in DNA: TGTGCCAGCAGCTTAGTTCTAACTAATGAAGCTTTCTTT. Its translation is CASSLVLTNEAFF.

The V gene is TRBV5-1, the J gene TRBJ2-1, with 7 nucleotides matching TRBD2. Germline values: CDR1 SGHRS, CDR2 YFSETQ. Germline trimming cut 0 bases from V and 4 bases from J; bases unmatched to any gene: 10. The CDR3 has 17 residues. The CDR3: CASSLAYLGGGYNEQFF. CDR3 DNA: TGCGCCAGCAGCTTGGCCTACCTGGGGGGGGGTTACAATGAGCAGTTCTTC.

This chain links TRBV6-1 with TRBJ2-7; 9 bases agree with TRBD2. The CDR3 totals 15 residues. Trimming cost V 0 bases and J 3 bases; bases outside gene matches: 3. Germline CDR1 reads MNHNS; CDR2 reads SASEGT. In DNA form, the CDR3 reads TGTGCCAGCAGTGAAGCGGTGACTAGCGGCTACGAGCAGTACTTC. Its protein is CASSEAVTSGYEQYF.

This clonotype has only one observation. At one end, the junction sequence differs from germline, possibly due to a read error. V gene TRBV20-1 combines with J gene TRBJ2-3; 7 nucleotides agree with TRBD2. This CDR3 comprises 12 residues. Germline loops: CDR1 DFQATT, CDR2 SNEGSKA (reference sequence). CDR3 bases: TGCAGGGCTAGACTAGCTGCAGATACGCAGTATTTT. It codes for CRARLAADTQYF.

V is TRBV7-9 and J is TRBJ2-1; unclear D gene. V lost 1 base and J 11 bases, leaving 6 bases between the germline ends. CDR1 and CDR2 from the germline V gene are SEHNR and FQNEAQ (reference sequence). There are 11 residues in the CDR3. DNA for the CDR3: TGTGCCAGCAGCTTAGTAGACAAGCAGTTCTTC. Residues: CASSLVDKQFF.

This clonotype was seen at least ten times. The rearrangement links TRBV7-3 to TRBJ2-3, with D unresolved. Trimming shortened V by 6 bases and J by 0 bases, and 13 bases separated the two germline ends. This CDR3 has 15 residues. Germline V gene data show CDR1 as SGHTA and CDR2 as FQGTGA. The CDR3 loop reads CASRKGPSSTDTQYF. In DNA, the CDR3 is TGTGCCAGCAGAAAAGGGCCTAGTAGCACAGATACGCAGTATTTT.

In this sample, this clonotype turned up once. A read error may produce the germline difference seen at one junction end. The genes are TRBV10-3 and TRBJ2-3; TRBD1 aligns across 9 bases. The CDR3 totals 14 residues. Germline lookup yields CDR1 ENHRY and CDR2 SYGVKD. This chain's CDR3 is CAIGEDRGADTQYF. CDR3 nucleotide sequence: TGTGCCATCGGTGAAGACAGGGGGGCAGATACGCAGTATTTT.

This clonotype was seen more than once but under ten times. The chain combines TRBV10-3 with TRBJ2-1, with 8 bases matching TRBD2. CDR3 length: 15 residues. Trimming took 3 bases from V and 7 from J; bases not matched to a gene: 8. Germline V lookup: CDR1 ENHRY, CDR2 SYGVKD. CDR3 in amino acids: CAISEGAGGNNEQFF. The CDR3 DNA follows: TGTGCCATCAGTGAAGGGGCGGGAGGAAATAATGAGCAGTTCTTC.

This clonotype was counted a few times. V and J are TRBV5-1 and TRBJ2-7, with 7 bases identical to TRBD2. The CDR3 covers 16 residues. J was trimmed by 1 base and V by 2 bases; bases with no gene match: 9. Germline-derived CDR1 and CDR2 are SGHRS and YFSETQ. The CDR3 reads CASSFTPAGRSYEQYF. The CDR3 nucleotides read TGCGCCAGCAGCTTCACCCCAGCGGGGCGTTCCTACGAGCAGTACTTC.

In this sample, this clonotype turned up a few times. The rearrangement joins TRBV5-4 to TRBJ2-1; D is unresolved. This CDR3 contains 14 residues. The germline V gene has CDR1 SGHNT and CDR2 YYREEE (reference sequence). V lost 0 bases and J 9 bases, leaving 13 bases between the germline ends. The CDR3 reads CASSLGDAPVEQFF. The DNA of the CDR3 is TGTGCCAGCAGCTTGGGGGATGCCCCAGTTGAGCAGTTCTTC.

This clonotype has a handful of counts. The chain is built from TRBV20-1 and TRBJ2-3, with D unclear. V was pared by 3 bases and J by 4 bases, with 17 bases between. The CDR3 is 15 amino acids. Germline loops: CDR1 DFQATT, CDR2 SNEGSKA (reference sequence). CDR3 residues: CSASVGSLGSDTQYF. The DNA for the CDR3 is TGCAGTGCTAGTGTTGGATCCCTAGGTTCAGATACGCAGTATTTT.

The CDR3 DNA is TGTGCCAGCAGAAAGGGGCTGGGCAGCACAGATACGCAGTATTTT. Its translation: CASRKGLGSTDTQYF. The chain couples TRBV12-3 or TRBV12-4 to TRBJ2-3, with D tentatively TRBD1 (5 bases). V lost 6 bases, J lost 0 bases, and 13 bases lay in between. The length of the CDR3 is 15 residues.

This clonotype was seen just once. The chain couples TRBV6-5 to TRBJ2-7; perhaps TRBD2 as D (6 bases). Trimming cost V 2 bases and J 6 bases, with 17 bases left between them. The germline CDR1 and CDR2 sequences are MNHEY and SVGAGI. The CDR3 is 15 amino acids. CDR3 nucleotide sequence: TGTGCCAGCAGTTACGAGGGCGGGGCCGTGGGCGAGCAGTACTTC. Amino acids: CASSYEGGAVGEQYF.

The J gene is TRBJ2-1, the V gene TRBV9; TRBD1 or TRBD2 may be the D gene (6 bases each). Trimming took 0 bases from V and 2 from J, leaving 15 bases between them. Germline V gene data show CDR1 as SGDLS and CDR2 as YYNGEE. The CDR3 runs to 17 residues. In nucleotides, the CDR3 is TGTGCCAGCAGCGTAGATGAGGGGGGCCGAGCCTACAATGAGCAGTTCTTC. Translating it yields CASSVDEGGRAYNEQFF.

The V gene is TRBV15, the J gene TRBJ2-7; possibly TRBD1 for D (6 bases). Germline-derived CDR1 and CDR2 are LNHNV and YYDKDF (reference sequence). V shed 4 bases and J shed 5 bases, with 15 bases lying between them. This CDR3 is 14 amino acids long. DNA for the CDR3: TGTGCCACCAGCACCTACAGGGATTTGGACGAGCAGTACTTC. Translation: CATSTYRDLDEQYF.

This clonotype showed up just a few times. V and J are TRBV29-1 and TRBJ2-2; D perhaps matches TRBD1 (5 bases). Germline V gives CDR1 SQVTM, CDR2 ANQGSEA. With 7 bases removed from V and 1 base from J, the gap between germline ends came to 7 bases. The CDR3 is made up of 12 amino acids. The CDR3 sequence is CSGGQNTGELFF. The CDR3 DNA reads TGCAGCGGTGGACAGAACACCGGGGAGCTGTTTTTT.

This clonotype was counted at least ten times. V is TRBV29-1 and J is TRBJ1-5; D is perhaps TRBD1 (6 bases). Germline lookup yields CDR1 SQVTM and CDR2 ANQGSEA. V gave up 6 bases and J gave up 5 bases, with 14 bases separating them. This CDR3 is built from 13 residues. Written as DNA, the CDR3 is TGCAGCGTCGCCGGACAGCTGGATCAGCCCCAGCATTTT. Translation: CSVAGQLDQPQHF.

The chain uses TRBV20-1 and TRBJ1-2, with a weak D call TRBD1 (6 bases). The germline V and J ends were trimmed by 3 bases and 3 bases, with 14 bases remaining between them. CDR3 size: 14 residues. The germline V gene has CDR1 DFQATT and CDR2 SNEGSKA (reference sequence). The CDR3 reads CSARTGLPDYGYTF. The CDR3 DNA reads TGCAGTGCTAGGACAGGCCTGCCTGACTATGGCTACACCTTC.